Sequencing of this T cell receptor (beta chain) was carried out in a study of graft-versus-host responses after intestinal transplantation. This clone has a single count. The antigen is not known. Data came from immunoSEQ multiplex PCR; TCRdb stores just in-frame clones and leaves some out. This sample has around 71,000 clones, with over 85% found just once. The CDR3 totals 17 residues. Trimming removed 4 bases from V and 8 bases from J; junction bases left unmatched: 20. In germline, CDR1 is SGHRS, CDR2 YFSETQ. This TCR derives from a human donor who received an intestinal transplant. The rearrangement joins TRBV5-1 to TRBJ1-2, with 7 nucleotides matching TRBD1. Here the sequenced sample was unstimulated CD8+ T cells sorted from spleen or lymph node cells, taken before intestinal transplant. In DNA, the CDR3 is TGCGCCAGCAGCGCCCTAACCTACGACAGGGCTCCTCACGGCTACACCTTC. As protein: CASSALTYDRAPHGYTF. Full variable domain (outside the CDR3, taken from reference TRBV5-1 and TRBJ1-2): KAGVTQTPRYLIKTRGQQVTLSCSPISGHRSVSWYQQTPGQGLQFLFEYFSETQRNKGNFPGRFSGRQFSNSRSEMNVSTLELGDSALYLCASSALTYDRAPHGYTFGSGTRLTVV.